The rows below give T cell receptor beta chains drawn from one sample of a study of blood T cells in healthy people across ages. TCRdb re-called the 5' RACE reads through MiXCR, storing one row per CDR3 protein. This table has around 500,000 distinct CDR3 sequences, around half appearing once. The sample taken for sequencing was blood. These receptors came from an older man in good health. Both conserved end residues are part of each CDR3. D genes are given only for firm matches. For some rows the clone size is stated as once, few or many, or as a class when expanded; others skip it.

CDR3 protein	CDR3 DNA	clone size	V gene	J gene	D gene
CASSPGGGKTYEQFF	TGTGCCAGCAGCCCCGGGGGAGGGAAGACCTACGAGCAGTTCTTC	.	TRBV13	TRBJ2-1	TRBD2
CASSGFGGEFYNEQFF	TGTGCCAGCAGTGGTTTCGGGGGGGAATTCTACAATGAGCAGTTCTTC	many	TRBV25-1	TRBJ2-1	TRBD2
CASSYSRMGPEGVYEQYF	TGTGCCAGCAGTTACTCTCGGATGGGGCCTGAAGGCGTCTACGAGCAGTACTTC	.	TRBV6-2/TRBV6-3	TRBJ2-7	.
CASSEQRGKEYF	TGTGCCAGCAGTGAACAGCGGGGGAAGGAGTACTTC	.	TRBV6-1	TRBJ2-5	TRBD2
CAISDPSGFYEQYF	TGTGCCATCAGTGACCCTAGCGGGTTTTACGAGCAGTACTTC	few	TRBV10-3	TRBJ2-7	TRBD2
CASTRILGGVAEQYF	TGTGCCAGCACTCGAATCCTTGGGGGGGTCGCTGAGCAGTACTTC	.	TRBV12-3/TRBV12-4	TRBJ2-5	TRBD2
CASSYSEVAGASTDTQYF	TGTGCCAGCAGTTACTCGGAGGTTGCGGGAGCTAGCACAGATACGCAGTATTTT	many	TRBV6-6	TRBJ2-3	TRBD2
CASSPTGLPTDTQYF	TGTGCCAGCAGCCCCACCGGCCTGCCCACAGATACGCAGTATTTT	.	TRBV7-3	TRBJ2-3	.
CSARVGYTDTQYF	TGCAGTGCTAGAGTTGGCTATACAGATACGCAGTATTTT	.	TRBV20-1	TRBJ2-3	.
CSAGGGPPFEDTQYF	TGCAGTGCCGGGGGGGGGCCCCCTTTCGAAGATACGCAGTATTTT	.	TRBV20-1	TRBJ2-3	TRBD2
CASSPLAGRFTDTQYF	TGTGCCAGCAGTCCTCTAGCGGGGCGGTTCACAGATACGCAGTATTTT	.	TRBV6-2/TRBV6-3	TRBJ2-3	TRBD2
CASSLPRVNGANVLAF	TGTGCCAGCAGTTTACCCAGGGTTAACGGGGCCAACGTCCTGGCTTTC	.	TRBV28	TRBJ2-6	.
CSAAPLSGKTDTQYF	TGCAGTGCCGCGCCCCTTAGCGGGAAAACAGATACGCAGTATTTT	.	TRBV20-1	TRBJ2-3	TRBD2
CASSPQSEAGELFF	TGTGCCAGCAGCCCACAGTCGGAGGCCGGGGAGCTGTTTTTT	.	TRBV7-2	TRBJ2-2	.
CASSLVESRTDTQYF	TGCGCCAGCAGCTTGGTAGAGTCCCGCACAGATACGCAGTATTTT	few	TRBV5-1	TRBJ2-3	.
CASTPLNRHQETQYF	TGTGCCAGCACCCCACTAAATAGACACCAAGAGACCCAGTACTTC	many	TRBV7-9	TRBJ2-5	.
CASSRDLTYNEQFF	TGCGCCAGCAGCCGGGACTTGACGTACAATGAGCAGTTCTTC	few	TRBV5-1	TRBJ2-1	.
CASSPAGHNEQFF	TGTGCCAGCAGCCCAGCGGGGCACAATGAGCAGTTCTTC	few	TRBV7-2	TRBJ2-1	TRBD2
CASSYGHGQSYEQYF	TGTGCCAGCAGTTACGGTCACGGACAGTCCTACGAGCAGTACTTC	.	TRBV6-5	TRBJ2-7	.
CASSLGTRVGEQYF	TGTGCCAGCAGCCTCGGGACTAGGGTGGGCGAGCAGTACTTC	.	TRBV7-2	TRBJ2-7	TRBD2
CASSPGLDAHPQYF	TGTGCCAGCAGCCCGGGACTCGATGCTCATCCGCAGTATTTT	few	TRBV7-2	TRBJ2-3	.
CASSQDTGQAHIQYF	TGTGCCAGCAGCCAAGATACCGGGCAGGCCCACATTCAGTACTTC	.	TRBV4-2	TRBJ2-4	.
CASSQVTGSRTGELFF	TGCGCCAGCAGCCAAGTTACGGGGTCGAGGACCGGGGAGCTGTTTTTT	.	TRBV4-3	TRBJ2-2	.
CSARVLWAGNNEQFF	TGCAGTGCTAGAGTTCTATGGGCGGGAAACAATGAGCAGTTCTTC	few	TRBV20-1	TRBJ2-1	.
CAIRAEPPADNEQFF	TGTGCCATCAGGGCCGAGCCACCAGCGGACAATGAGCAGTTCTTC	few	TRBV10-3	TRBJ2-1	.
CASSLPYTGELFF	TGTGCCAGCAGCCTCCCTTACACCGGGGAGCTGTTTTTT	.	TRBV11-2	TRBJ2-2	.
CSARTVAGAQETQYF	TGCAGTGCAAGGACCGTAGCGGGGGCGCAAGAGACCCAGTACTTC	.	TRBV20-1	TRBJ2-5	TRBD2
CASSLRTSGKDEKFF	TGTGCCAGCAGCCTCCGGACTAGCGGGAAAGATGAGAAGTTCTTC	.	TRBV11-2	TRBJ2-1	TRBD2
CASSSTSGGLQETQYF	TGCGCCAGCAGCTCCACTAGCGGGGGCCTACAAGAGACCCAGTACTTC	few	TRBV5-1	TRBJ2-5	TRBD2
CASGFNYEQYF	TGTGCTAGTGGTTTCAACTACGAGCAGTACTTC	.	TRBV12-5	TRBJ2-7	.
CSVDGQGEDYGYTF	TGCAGCGTTGATGGGCAGGGGGAAGACTATGGCTACACCTTC	few	TRBV29-1	TRBJ1-2	TRBD1
CASSYSGGSGANVLTF	TGTGCCAGCAGTTACTCGGGGGGGTCAGGGGCCAACGTCCTGACTTTC	many	TRBV6-6	TRBJ2-6	TRBD2
CASSLSGKYNEQFF	TGCGCCAGCAGCTTAAGCGGGAAATACAATGAGCAGTTCTTC	.	TRBV5-1	TRBJ2-1	TRBD2
CSVGPGTGLNEQFF	TGCAGCGTTGGGCCCGGGACAGGACTCAATGAGCAGTTCTTC	.	TRBV29-1	TRBJ2-1	TRBD1
CASSGDRTPYEQYF	TGCGCCAGCAGTGGGGACAGGACCCCCTACGAGCAGTACTTC	.	TRBV10-1	TRBJ2-7	TRBD1
CASSRDRADYEQYF	TGTGCCAGCAGCAGGGACAGGGCTGACTACGAGCAGTACTTC	.	TRBV9	TRBJ2-7	TRBD1
CASVWGGLAGFDEQFF	TGTGCCAGCGTATGGGGGGGACTAGCGGGATTTGATGAGCAGTTCTTC	.	TRBV7-9	TRBJ2-1	TRBD2
CASSVGPTYEQYF	TGTGCCAGCAGTGTAGGGCCAACCTACGAGCAGTACTTC	many	TRBV6-6	TRBJ2-7	.
CSARTSNTGELFF	TGCAGTGCCAGAACCTCGAACACCGGGGAGCTGTTTTTT	many	TRBV20-1	TRBJ2-2	.
CASSRDRGLNTEAFF	TGTGCCAGCAGTCGAGACAGGGGGCTTAACACTGAAGCTTTCTTT	few	TRBV7-9	TRBJ1-1	TRBD1
CASSSISGGDYNEQFF	TGTGCCAGCAGTTCAATTAGCGGAGGGGACTACAATGAGCAGTTCTTC	.	TRBV28	TRBJ2-1	.
CASRSGVGHRGQETQYF	TGTGCCAGCAGGAGCGGGGTGGGGCATAGGGGACAAGAGACCCAGTACTTC	.	TRBV27	TRBJ2-5	TRBD2